In this sample, the clone carrying this T cell receptor (beta chain) turned up a few times. The CDR3 contains 16 residues. CDR1 and CDR2 (germline): MNHNS, SASEGT. Deletions cut 1 base from V and 0 bases from J, with 10 bases between. The data stem from a study of blood T cells in healthy people across ages. Staff drew about 10 milliliters of peripheral blood from each donor. Alongside a J-beta primer mix, a sample-barcoded 5' primer served in a second PCR lasting about 7 to 11 cycles. TCRdb analysed the 5' RACE reads with MiXCR anew, one entry per CDR3 protein. The sample consists of more than 650,000 distinct CDR3 sequences, 25% to 30% of them appearing once. The same sample was also studied in work on T cells of mothers and their children. As that study records: Mothers yielded over 8.5 million CDR3 reads, children 2.5 million to 3 million each. Comparable shaping of TCR recombination output by thymic selection was observed in related and unrelated pairs.

V is TRBV6-1 and J is TRBJ2-4, with a possible D match to TRBD2 (5 bases). The receptor's source is a boy younger than 18 in good health. Specimen: blood. Written as DNA, the CDR3 is TGTGCCAGCAGTGAAGGAAAAGGACTAGCCAAAAACATTCAGTACTTC. Translating it yields CASSEGKGLAKNIQYF.